This T cell receptor (beta chain) originates from a study of patients and donors after allogeneic stem cell transplantation. From the RT-PCR reads, TCRdb called clonotypes with MiXCR, one entry per CDR3 protein. This table has under 200,000 distinct CDR3 sequences, about 30% appearing once. The V and J ends lost 4 bases and 2 bases respectively, with 2 bases between them. From germline, CDR1 is ENHRY and CDR2 SYGVKD. The CDR3 runs to 12 residues. The source of this sequence is a human donor who was either an allogeneic HSCT recipient or a stem cell or donor lymphocyte infusion donor (not recorded which). It is not recorded whose cells these are; they may come from a transplant donor. Sequencing was done on a sample of blood, either unsorted or a sorted T cell fraction (not recorded which). The chain has TRBV10-3 and TRBJ2-2; no clear D gene. The CDR3 region is CAISGNTGELFF. Here the CDR3 DNA reads TGTGCCATCAGTGGAAACACCGGGGAGCTGTTTTTT.